These 19 T cell receptor beta chains share one sample of origin, sequenced in a study of cytomegalovirus exposure and HLA in healthy donors. PCR used 60 Vbeta primers and 13 Jbeta primers. Assay used: immunoSEQ multiplex PCR; TCRdb lists only in-frame clones, some missing. The table lists about 150,000 clones, approximately 71% of them singletons. The sequencing input was PBMCs. The source is a man under 40 in good health and CMV-seropositive.

This clone appeared a few times. The chain has TRBV19 and TRBJ2-7; TRBD2 matches at 8 bases. Germline trimming cut 6 bases from V and 2 bases from J; bases unmatched to any gene: 6. This CDR3 contains 14 residues. Germline CDR1 reads LNHDA; CDR2 reads SQIVND (reference sequence). The CDR3 bases are TGTGCCAGTAGGGCTAGCGGGTCGACCTACGAGCAGTACTTC. Its protein product is CASRASGSTYEQYF.

This clone was seen a few times. The chain combines TRBV4-1 with TRBJ1-1; D gene uncertain. V was cut by 0 bases and J by 6 bases, with 8 bases left in between. This CDR3 region has 13 residues. In germline, CDR1 is MGHRA, CDR2 YSYEKL. The chain's CDR3 is CASSQEGRPEAFF. In nucleotides, the CDR3 is TGCGCCAGCAGCCAAGAGGGCAGGCCTGAAGCTTTCTTT.

This clone was observed a single time. The chain joins TRBV7-9 to TRBJ1-5, with D tentatively TRBD1 (5 bases). Germline V gene lookup returns CDR1 SEHNR and CDR2 FQNEAQ (reference sequence). The CDR3 covers 15 residues. The germline V and J ends were trimmed by 5 bases and 11 bases, with 22 bases remaining between them. The DNA of the CDR3 is TGTGCCAGCAGCACTGAGACAGCAGAGGAAGTAGCCCAGCATTTT. Protein product: CASSTETAEEVAQHF.

The chain links TRBV5-1 to TRBJ1-5, with D unresolved. CDR1 is SGHRS and CDR2 is YFSETQ in the germline V gene. V was clipped by 0 bases and J by 4 bases, with 11 bases between them. There are 15 residues in the CDR3. The CDR3 region has the DNA TGCGCCAGCAGCTTGGCCGGCGGCAGTAATCAGCCCCAGCATTTT. It is translated as CASSLAGGSNQPQHF. The whole variable domain, filled in from reference TRBV5-1 and TRBJ1-5, reads KAGVTQTPRYLIKTRGQQVTLSCSPISGHRSVSWYQQTPGQGLQFLFEYFSETQRNKGNFPGRFSGRQFSNSRSEMNVSTLELGDSALYLCASSLAGGSNQPQHFGDGTRLSIL.

The chain is built from TRBV7-9 and TRBJ2-7; D may be TRBD2 (5 bases). Germline values: CDR1 SEHNR, CDR2 FQNEAQ (reference sequence). V dropped 5 bases and J dropped 7 bases, with 24 bases sitting between them. The CDR3 is 16 residues long. The CDR3 is CASSPQPSLAGLEQYF. In nucleotides, the CDR3 is TGTGCCAGCAGCCCCCAACCCTCGCTAGCTGGTTTAGAGCAGTACTTC.

This chain links TRBV28 with TRBJ1-5; D uncertain. CDR1 and CDR2 (germline): MDHEN, SYDVKM. The CDR3 loop spans 15 amino acids. Trimming took off 6 bases at V and 4 bases at J, with 16 bases between the two ends. This CDR3 reads CASSLRAAGNQPQHF. The CDR3 nucleotides are TGTGCCAGCAGCCTCCGGGCGGCGGGGAATCAGCCCCAGCATTTT.

This clone has only a few counts. The chain carries TRBV4-1 and TRBJ1-5; 7 nucleotides align to TRBD1. V shed 4 bases and J 0 bases; nucleotides not matched to a gene: 3. Per the germline V gene, CDR1 is MGHRA and CDR2 is YSYEKL. This CDR3 comprises 15 residues. The CDR3 loop reads CASSPGQLSNQPQHF. For the CDR3, the DNA is TGCGCCAGCAGCCCGGGACAGCTTAGCAATCAGCCCCAGCATTTT.

This clone was counted between two and nine times. V gene TRBV6-5 combines with J gene TRBJ2-1, with D uncertain. CDR1 is MNHEY, CDR2 SVGAGI, per germline. Deletions cut 1 base from V and 7 bases from J, with 14 bases between. The CDR3 contains 15 residues. The CDR3 sequence: CASSYYPNARNEQFF. The CDR3 nucleotides read TGTGCCAGCAGTTACTACCCAAACGCTCGGAATGAGCAGTTCTTC.

The J gene is TRBJ2-3, the V gene TRBV29-1, with 8 bases matching TRBD1. Germline trimming cut 3 bases from V and 6 bases from J; bases unmatched to any gene: 2. The V gene's germline CDR1 is SQVTM and CDR2 ANQGSEA. The CDR3 loop spans 12 amino acids. The CDR3 DNA sequence: TGCAGCGTTGACAGGGGGCCGGATACGCAGTATTTT. Amino acid sequence: CSVDRGPDTQYF.

The chain employs TRBV5-1 and TRBJ2-3; 8 bases are shared with TRBD2. V lost 4 bases, J lost 5 bases, and 0 bases stayed unmatched. The CDR3 is 12 amino acids. CDR1 is SGHRS, CDR2 YFSETQ, per germline. This CDR3 is CASSLAGDTQYF. CDR3 DNA: TGCGCCAGCAGCCTAGCGGGAGATACGCAGTATTTT. The complete variable domain, with remaining parts taken from reference TRBV5-1 and TRBJ2-3, reads KAGVTQTPRYLIKTRGQQVTLSCSPISGHRSVSWYQQTPGQGLQFLFEYFSETQRNKGNFPGRFSGRQFSNSRSEMNVSTLELGDSALYLCASSLAGDTQYFGPGTRLTVL.

The rearrangement joins TRBV6-5 to TRBJ2-3; TRBD2 aligns across 7 bases. The CDR3 contains 16 residues. The germline V gene has CDR1 MNHEY and CDR2 SVGAGI. J lost 2 bases, V lost 2 bases, and 7 bases had no gene match. The CDR3 DNA reads TGTGCCAGCAGTTACCAGGGCGGGAGTAACACAGATACGCAGTATTTT. Translation: CASSYQGGSNTDTQYF.

The V call is TRBV6-1, the J call TRBJ2-2; a weak D match, TRBD1 (5 bases). Germline V CDR1 and CDR2: MNHNS, SASEGT. The CDR3 is 14 residues long. Trimming removed 2 bases from V and 2 bases from J, with 6 bases in between. CDR3 nucleotide sequence: TGTGCCAGCAGTGAACAGGGAAACACCGGGGAGCTGTTTTTT. Translation: CASSEQGNTGELFF.

The chain combines TRBV5-1 with TRBJ1-1; the D gene is possibly TRBD1 (6 bases). The CDR3 is 15 residues long. Between the trimmed V and J ends, which lost 0 bases and 4 bases, there was a span of 13 bases. Germline loops: CDR1 SGHRS, CDR2 YFSETQ. The CDR3 coding sequence is TGCGCCAGCAGCTTGGTCGAGGGGGGGGCCACTGAAGCTTTCTTT. Translation: CASSLVEGGATEAFF.

The V gene is TRBV7-9, the J gene TRBJ2-1, with TRBD2 matching over 14 bases. This CDR3 has 19 residues. Germline V gene data show CDR1 as SEHNR and CDR2 as FQNEAQ (reference sequence). V trimming: 4 bases; J trimming: 0 bases; junction bases outside the gene matches: 8. The CDR3: CASSYPLGTSGSSYNEQFF. The CDR3 DNA is TGTGCCAGCAGCTATCCCCTCGGGACTAGCGGGAGCTCCTACAATGAGCAGTTCTTC.

With regard to this clone: Here the CDR3 omits its conserved ending phenylalanine or tryptophan, so a read error is the likely source. The chain is built from TRBV27 and TRBJ1-2; 7 bases map to TRBD1. Losses at the gene ends were 5 bases for V and 7 bases for J; bases not matched to a gene: 4. The CDR3 has 12 amino acids. From germline, CDR1 is MNHEY and CDR2 SMNVEV (reference sequence). The CDR3 DNA reads TGTGCCAGCAGTCTGACAGGGTTTGGCTACACCCTC. This encodes CASSLTGFGYTL.

The gene calls are TRBV2 and TRBJ1-5; D is possibly TRBD1 (5 bases). V was shortened by 4 bases and J by 5 bases, with 9 bases between the two germline ends. From germline, CDR1 is SNHLY and CDR2 FYNNEI. The CDR3 has 13 residues. CDR3 loop: CASSGGGYQPQHF. The CDR3 region has the DNA TGTGCCAGCAGTGGCGGGGGGTATCAGCCCCAGCATTTT.

The V and J genes are TRBV27 and TRBJ2-5; a possible D gene is TRBD1 (5 bases). With the DNA end fitting TRBJ2-7 better, the J assignment may be wrong. Germline CDR1 and CDR2: MNHEY and SMNVEV (reference sequence). There are 13 residues in the CDR3. Here the CDR3 DNA reads TGTGCCAGCAGTCTTCAGGGTATTGGCGAGCAGTACTTC. Protein product: CASSLQGIGEQYF.

V and J are TRBV7-9 and TRBJ2-3, with D perhaps TRBD1 (5 bases). Germline V gene sequence: CDR1 SEHNR, CDR2 FQNEAQ (reference sequence). V was shortened by 4 bases and J by 4 bases, with 15 bases between the two germline ends. The CDR3 has 15 amino acids. CDR3 loop: CASSWGDRVADTQYF. Here the CDR3 DNA reads TGTGCCAGCAGCTGGGGCGATCGGGTAGCAGATACGCAGTATTTT.

The V call is TRBV19, the J call TRBJ2-1; the match to TRBD2 covers 8 bases. Germline assignment: CDR1 LNHDA and CDR2 SQIVND (reference sequence). Trimming removed 1 base from V and 10 bases from J; junction bases left unmatched: 3. CDR3 length: 13 amino acids. The CDR3 DNA reads as TGTGCCAGTAGTATAGGACTAGCGCGAGAGCAGTTCTTC. Translation gives CASSIGLAREQFF.